The TCR beta chain described here comes from a study of cytomegalovirus exposure and HLA in healthy donors. Study as a whole: Genotyping of about 400 donors showed that 80% to 90% belonged to the Caucasian-associated ancestry cluster.

A remark on this clone: Its antigen is as yet unknown. This sample also contains other DNA sequences that code for the same CDR3.

Germline V gene sequence: CDR1 SGDLS, CDR2 YYNGEE. Trimming removed 0 bases from V and 2 bases from J; junction bases left unmatched: 0. The CDR3 extends over 14 amino acids. Both 60 Vbeta primers and 13 Jbeta primers went into the PCR. Here immunoSEQ multiplex PCR was the method, and the copy in TCRdb shows in-frame clones only, minus some. Here the sample spans 99,000 or so clones, more than 65% being singletons. Study outcomes and limitations: Later analysis found that TCR beta chains associated with HLA were more clonally expanded than other, equally common chains.

The J gene is TRBJ1-2, the V gene TRBV9; 8 nucleotides match TRBD1. The sequencing input was PBMCs. This sequence originates from a man aged 25-40 years in good health and CMV-seronegative. The CDR3 is CASSVGQGNYGYTF. CDR3 DNA: TGTGCCAGCAGCGTAGGACAGGGGAACTATGGCTACACCTTC.